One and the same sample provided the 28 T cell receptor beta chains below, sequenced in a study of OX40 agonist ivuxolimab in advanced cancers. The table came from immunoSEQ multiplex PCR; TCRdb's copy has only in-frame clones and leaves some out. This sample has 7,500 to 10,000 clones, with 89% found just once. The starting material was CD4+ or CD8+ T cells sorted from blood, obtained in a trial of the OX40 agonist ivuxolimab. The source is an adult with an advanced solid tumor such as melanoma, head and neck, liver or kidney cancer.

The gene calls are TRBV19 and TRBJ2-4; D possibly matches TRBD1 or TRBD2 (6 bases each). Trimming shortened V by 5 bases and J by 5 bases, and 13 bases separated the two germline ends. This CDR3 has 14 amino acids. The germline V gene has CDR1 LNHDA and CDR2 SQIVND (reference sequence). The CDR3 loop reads CASSARRGQNIQYF. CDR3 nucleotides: TGTGCCAGTAGTGCGCGTCGGGGGCAAAACATTCAGTACTTC. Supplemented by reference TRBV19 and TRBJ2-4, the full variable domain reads DGGITQSPKYLFRKEGQNVTLSCEQNLNHDAMYWYRQDPGQGLRLIYYSQIVNDFQKGDIAEGYSVSREKKESFPLTVTSAQKNPTAFYLCASSARRGQNIQYFGAGTRLSVL.

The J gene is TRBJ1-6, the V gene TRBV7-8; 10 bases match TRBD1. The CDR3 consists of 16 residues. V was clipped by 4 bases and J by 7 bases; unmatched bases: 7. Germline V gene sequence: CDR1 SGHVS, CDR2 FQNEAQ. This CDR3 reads CASSSRDRGYNSPLHF. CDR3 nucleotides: TGTGCCAGCAGCTCTAGGGACAGGGGATACAATTCACCCCTCCACTTT.

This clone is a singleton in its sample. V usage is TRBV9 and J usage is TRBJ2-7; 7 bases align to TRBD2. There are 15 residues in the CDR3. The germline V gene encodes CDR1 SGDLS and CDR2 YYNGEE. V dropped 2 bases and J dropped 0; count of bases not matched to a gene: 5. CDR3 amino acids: CASSVGLDISYEQYF. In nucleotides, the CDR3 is TGTGCCAGCAGCGTCGGACTAGACATCTCCTACGAGCAGTACTTC.

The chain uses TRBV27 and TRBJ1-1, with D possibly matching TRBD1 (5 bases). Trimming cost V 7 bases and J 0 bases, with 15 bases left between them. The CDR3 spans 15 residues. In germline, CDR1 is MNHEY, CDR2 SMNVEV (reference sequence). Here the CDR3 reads CASIRQFGVNTEAFF. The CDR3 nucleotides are TGTGCCAGCATCCGACAGTTTGGGGTGAACACTGAAGCTTTCTTT.

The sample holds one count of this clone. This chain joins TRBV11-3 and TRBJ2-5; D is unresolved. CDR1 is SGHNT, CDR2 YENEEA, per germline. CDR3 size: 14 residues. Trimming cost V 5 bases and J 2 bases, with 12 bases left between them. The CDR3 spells CASSPGSLQETQYF. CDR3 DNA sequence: TGTGCCAGCAGCCCCGGGTCCCTGCAAGAGACCCAGTACTTC.

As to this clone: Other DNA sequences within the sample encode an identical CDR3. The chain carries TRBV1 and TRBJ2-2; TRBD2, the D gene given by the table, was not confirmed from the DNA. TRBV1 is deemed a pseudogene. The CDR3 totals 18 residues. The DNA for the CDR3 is TGCACCAGCAGCCAAGATCCCCGACTAGCGGGCTACACCGGGGAGCTGTTTTTT. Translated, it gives CTSSQDPRLAGYTGELFF.

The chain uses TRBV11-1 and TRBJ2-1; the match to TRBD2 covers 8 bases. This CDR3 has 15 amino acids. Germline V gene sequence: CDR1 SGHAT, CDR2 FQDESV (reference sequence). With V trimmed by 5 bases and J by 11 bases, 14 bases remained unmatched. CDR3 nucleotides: TGTGCCAGCAGCCACACTAGCGGCCCTACGGGTAAGCAGTTCTTC. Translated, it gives CASSHTSGPTGKQFF.

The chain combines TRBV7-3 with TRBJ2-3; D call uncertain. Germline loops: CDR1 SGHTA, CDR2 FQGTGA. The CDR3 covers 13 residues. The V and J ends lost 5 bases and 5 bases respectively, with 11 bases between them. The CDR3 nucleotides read TGTGCCAGCAGCCCGGGCCGAGGAGATACGCAGTATTTT. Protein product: CASSPGRGDTQYF.

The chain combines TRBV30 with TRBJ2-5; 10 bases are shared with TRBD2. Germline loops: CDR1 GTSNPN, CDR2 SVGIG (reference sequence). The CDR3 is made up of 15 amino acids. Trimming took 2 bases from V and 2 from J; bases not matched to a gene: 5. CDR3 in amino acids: CAWSSLAGVQETQYF. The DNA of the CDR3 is TGTGCCTGGAGTTCCCTAGCGGGAGTACAAGAGACCCAGTACTTC.

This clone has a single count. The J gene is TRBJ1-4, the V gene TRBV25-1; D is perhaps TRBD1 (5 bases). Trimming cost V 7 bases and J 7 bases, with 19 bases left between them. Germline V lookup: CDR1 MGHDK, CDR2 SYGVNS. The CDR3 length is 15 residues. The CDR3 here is CASTHKWGTVEKLFF. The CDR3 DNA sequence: TGTGCCAGCACCCACAAATGGGGGACCGTTGAAAAACTGTTTTTT. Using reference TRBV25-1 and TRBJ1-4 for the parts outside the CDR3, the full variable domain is EADIYQTPRYLVIGTGKKITLECSQTMGHDKMYWYQQDPGMELHLIHYSYGVNSTEKGDLSSESTVSRIRTEHFPLTLESARPSHTSQYLCASTHKWGTVEKLFFGSGTQLSVL.

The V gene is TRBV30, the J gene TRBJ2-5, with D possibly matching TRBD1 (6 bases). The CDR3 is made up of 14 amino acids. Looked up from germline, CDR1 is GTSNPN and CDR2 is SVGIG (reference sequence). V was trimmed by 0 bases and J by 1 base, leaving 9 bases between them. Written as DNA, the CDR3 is TGTGCCTGGAGTGTAGGGGGATCCCAAGAGACCCAGTACTTC. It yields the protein CAWSVGGSQETQYF.

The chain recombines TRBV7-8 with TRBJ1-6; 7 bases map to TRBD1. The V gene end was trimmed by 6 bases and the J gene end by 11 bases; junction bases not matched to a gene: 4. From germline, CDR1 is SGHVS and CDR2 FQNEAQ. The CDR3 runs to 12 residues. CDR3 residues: CASSFQGAPLHF. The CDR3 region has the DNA TGTGCCAGCAGTTTTCAGGGGGCACCCCTCCACTTT.

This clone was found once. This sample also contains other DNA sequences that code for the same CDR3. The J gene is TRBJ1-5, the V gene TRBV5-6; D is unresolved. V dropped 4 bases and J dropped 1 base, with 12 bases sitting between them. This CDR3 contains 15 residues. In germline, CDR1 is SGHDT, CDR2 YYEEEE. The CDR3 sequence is CASSLRRRSNQPQHF. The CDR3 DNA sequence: TGTGCCAGCAGCCTACGGCGGCGGAGCAATCAGCCCCAGCATTTT.

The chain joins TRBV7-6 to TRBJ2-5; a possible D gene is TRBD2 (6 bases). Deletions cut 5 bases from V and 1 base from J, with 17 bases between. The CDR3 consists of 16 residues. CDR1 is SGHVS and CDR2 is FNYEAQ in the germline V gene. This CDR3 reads CASSPTPTGVQETQYF. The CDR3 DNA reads TGTGCCAGCAGCCCGACTCCTACGGGAGTCCAAGAGACCCAGTACTTC.

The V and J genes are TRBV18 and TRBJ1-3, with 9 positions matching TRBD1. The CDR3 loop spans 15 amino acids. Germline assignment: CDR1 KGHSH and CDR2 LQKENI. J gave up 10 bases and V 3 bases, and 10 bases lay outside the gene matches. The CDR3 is CASSPTGGNPVTIYF. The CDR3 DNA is TGTGCCAGCTCACCGACAGGGGGAAATCCGGTAACCATATATTTT.

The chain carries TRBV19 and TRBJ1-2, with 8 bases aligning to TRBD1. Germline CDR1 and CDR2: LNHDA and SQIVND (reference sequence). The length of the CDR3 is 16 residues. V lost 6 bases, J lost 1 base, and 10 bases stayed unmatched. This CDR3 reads CASRPGQVDLNYGYTF. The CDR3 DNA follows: TGTGCCAGTAGGCCGGGACAGGTGGACCTTAACTATGGCTACACCTTC.

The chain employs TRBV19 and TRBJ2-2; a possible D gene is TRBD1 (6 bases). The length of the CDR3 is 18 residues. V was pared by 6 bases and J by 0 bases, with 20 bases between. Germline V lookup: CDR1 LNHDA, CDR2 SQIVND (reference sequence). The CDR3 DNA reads TGTGCCAGTAGAAAGGGGTATGGGGGCGTTGCGAACACCGGGGAGCTGTTTTTT. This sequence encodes CASRKGYGGVANTGELFF.

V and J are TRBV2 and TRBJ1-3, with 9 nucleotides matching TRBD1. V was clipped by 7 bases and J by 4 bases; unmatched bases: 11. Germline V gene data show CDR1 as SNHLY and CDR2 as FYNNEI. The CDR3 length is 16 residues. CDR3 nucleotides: TGTGCCAGCACCTATGGACAGGGGAAGAGAGGAAACACCATATATTTT. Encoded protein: CASTYGQGKRGNTIYF.

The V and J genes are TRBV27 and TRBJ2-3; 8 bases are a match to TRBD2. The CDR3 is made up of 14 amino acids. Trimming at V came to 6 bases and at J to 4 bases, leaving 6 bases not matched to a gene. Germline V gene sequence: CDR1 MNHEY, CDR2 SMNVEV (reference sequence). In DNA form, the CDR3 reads TGTGCCAGCAGATGGCGGGAGGACGCAGATACGCAGTATTTT. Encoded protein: CASRWREDADTQYF.

This CDR3 is CASSLDVGGYEQYF. The CDR3 nucleotides read TGTGCCAGCAGCTTAGATGTGGGGGGGTACGAGCAGTACTTC. The chain carries TRBV11-2 and TRBJ2-7; 7 bases map to TRBD2. The V and J ends lost 0 bases and 4 bases, in that order; junction bases with no gene match: 3. Germline V CDR1 and CDR2: SGHAT, FQNNGV. This CDR3 has 14 residues.

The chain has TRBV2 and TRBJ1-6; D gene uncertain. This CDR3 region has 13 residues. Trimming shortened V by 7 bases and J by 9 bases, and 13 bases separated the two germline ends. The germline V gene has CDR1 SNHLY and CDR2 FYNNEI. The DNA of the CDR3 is TGTGCCAGCATGCCCGGGGAAGGTTCACCCCTCCACTTT. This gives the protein CASMPGEGSPLHF.

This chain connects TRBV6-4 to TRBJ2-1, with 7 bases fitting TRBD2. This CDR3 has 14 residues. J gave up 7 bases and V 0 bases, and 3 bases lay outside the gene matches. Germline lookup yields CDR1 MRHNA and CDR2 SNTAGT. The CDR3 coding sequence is TGTGCCAGCAGTGACTCGAGTAGCGGGAATGAGCAGTTCTTC. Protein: CASSDSSSGNEQFF.

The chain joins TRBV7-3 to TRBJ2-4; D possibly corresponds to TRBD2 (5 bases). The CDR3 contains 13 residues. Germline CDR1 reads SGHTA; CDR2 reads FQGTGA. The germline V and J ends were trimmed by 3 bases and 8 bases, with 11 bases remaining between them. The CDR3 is CASSLGRGYIQYF. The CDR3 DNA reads TGTGCCAGCAGCTTGGGTCGAGGGTACATTCAGTACTTC.

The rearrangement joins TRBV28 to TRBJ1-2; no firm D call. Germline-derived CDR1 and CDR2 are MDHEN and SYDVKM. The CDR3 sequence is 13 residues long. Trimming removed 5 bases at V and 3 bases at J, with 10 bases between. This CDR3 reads CASSITVDYGYTF. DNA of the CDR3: TGTGCCAGCAGTATTACAGTTGACTATGGCTACACCTTC.

CDR3 sequence (DNA): TGTGCCAGCAGCTTCCTAAGACTAGCGGGAGATGTCGAGCAGTACTTC. It yields the protein CASSFLRLAGDVEQYF. This chain uses TRBV5-6 with TRBJ2-7; TRBD2 matches 12 bases. Germline CDR1 reads SGHDT; CDR2 reads YYEEEE. Trimming cost V 2 bases and J 6 bases; bases outside gene matches: 9. The CDR3 has 16 residues.

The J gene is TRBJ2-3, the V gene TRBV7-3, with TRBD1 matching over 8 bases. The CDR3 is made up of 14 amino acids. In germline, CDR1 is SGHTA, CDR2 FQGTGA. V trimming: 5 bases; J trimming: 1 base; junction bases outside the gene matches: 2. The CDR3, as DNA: TGTGCCAGCAGCGCGGGACAGGGCACAGATACGCAGTATTTT. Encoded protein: CASSAGQGTDTQYF.

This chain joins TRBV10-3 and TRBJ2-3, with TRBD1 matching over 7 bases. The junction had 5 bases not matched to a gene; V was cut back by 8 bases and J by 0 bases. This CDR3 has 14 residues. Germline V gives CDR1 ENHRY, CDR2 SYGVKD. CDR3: CAILGTDSTDTQYF. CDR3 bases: TGTGCCATCCTTGGGACAGACAGCACAGATACGCAGTATTTT.

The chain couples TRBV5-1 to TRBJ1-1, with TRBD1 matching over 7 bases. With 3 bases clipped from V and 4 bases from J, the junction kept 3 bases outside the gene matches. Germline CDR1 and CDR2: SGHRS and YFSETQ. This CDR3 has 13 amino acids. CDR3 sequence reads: CASSSGQFTEAFF. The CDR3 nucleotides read TGCGCCAGCAGCTCGGGACAGTTCACTGAAGCTTTCTTT. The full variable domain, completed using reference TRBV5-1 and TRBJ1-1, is KAGVTQTPRYLIKTRGQQVTLSCSPISGHRSVSWYQQTPGQGLQFLFEYFSETQRNKGNFPGRFSGRQFSNSRSEMNVSTLELGDSALYLCASSSGQFTEAFFGQGTRLTVV.